The table lists the clone carrying this TCR beta chain with many counts. The ends were cut back, 8 bases at V and 0 bases at J, with 11 bases in the middle. Germline V gives CDR1 MNHEY, CDR2 SVGAGI. The CDR3 covers 13 residues. Profiled with immunoSEQ multiplex PCR; TCRdb holds only in-frame clones, not every one. Of under 200,000 clones in the sample, 84% were seen once. This entry is derived from a study of blood T cell repertoires in COVID-19. Study information: Specimens from acute and convalescent COVID-19 originated in the United States, Italy and Spain. Sample material is recorded as cDNA or gDNA derived from T cells, B-cell-depleted T cells, or PBMCs.

This rearrangement joins TRBV6-5 to TRBJ2-7; D gene ambiguous. The sequence was obtained from a man in his forties who had recovered from COVID-19. What was sequenced was peripheral blood. CDR3 region: CASESKSSYEQYF. The CDR3 nucleotides read TGTGCCAGCGAAAGCAAGAGCTCCTACGAGCAGTACTTC.